These T cell receptor beta chains were read from a single sample in a study of T cell responses to AZD1222 COVID-19 vaccine. TCRdb keeps only in-frame clones here, not all; method: immunoSEQ multiplex PCR. The repertoire holds approximately 180,000 clones, with approximately 90% as singletons. The material sequenced was peripheral blood, taken on day 0 of AZD1222 vaccination. The receptors shown here come from an adult in good health. Each CDR3 is given with its conserved first and last residue.

CDR3aa	v_gene	j_gene	len
CAWSLRDTQYF	TRBV30	TRBJ2-3	11
CATPPAGGTLDEQFF	TRBV7-4	TRBJ2-1	15
CAWSRAGNQPQHF	TRBV30	TRBJ1-5	13
CASSYRSGDSNQPQHF	TRBV6-5	TRBJ1-5	16
CASSPGQGFRSGNTIYF	TRBV3-1/TRBV3-2	TRBJ1-3	17
CASSEGWDTIYF	TRBV9	TRBJ1-3	12
CASSFHRNTEAFF	TRBV11-3	TRBJ1-1	13
CATSRYWGSYNEQFF	TRBV15	TRBJ2-1	15
CSASRVAGDGEQFF	TRBV29-1	TRBJ2-1	14
CASSRYSGSGEQYF	TRBV18	TRBJ2-7	14
CATITQGEGNQPQHF	TRBV19	TRBJ1-5	15
CASSMSRNTIYF	TRBV18	TRBJ1-3	12
CASTLTRGHGYTF	TRBV2	TRBJ1-2	13
CASSPGASGVGDTQYF	TRBV5-1	TRBJ2-3	16
CASSIERYAKNIQYF	TRBV19	TRBJ2-4	15
CASSQATRDYEQYF	TRBV4-1	TRBJ2-7	14
CASSLGTGRYNEQFF	TRBV5-4	TRBJ2-1	15
CASSLAYDEQYF	TRBV12-3/TRBV12-4	TRBJ2-7	12
CASSHQVAPIYEQYF	TRBV3-1/TRBV3-2	TRBJ2-7	15
CAWSDIGLGSSPLHF	TRBV30	TRBJ1-6	15
CASSDSSWGPSGYTF	TRBV6-1	TRBJ1-2	15
CASSLPSGMNTEAFF	TRBV4-1	TRBJ1-1	15
CASSAQGYGYTF	TRBV25-1	TRBJ1-2	12
CASSLTGRSPLHF	TRBV27	TRBJ1-6	13
CASTRQGHQPQHF	TRBV2	TRBJ1-5	13
CASSQAGGTSPYEQYF	TRBV4-2	TRBJ2-7	16
CASSESGYNEQFF	TRBV10-2	TRBJ2-1	13
CASSPPPSGRGDEQFF	TRBV5-1	TRBJ2-1	16
CASSFFGTGELFF	TRBV11-1	TRBJ2-2	13
CASSLDGGLAARTGELFF	TRBV7-8	TRBJ2-2	18